Listed below are T cell receptor beta chains from one sample, sequenced in a study of CD8 T cells in cerebrospinal fluid in Alzheimer's disease. For each CDR3 protein, TCRdb gives one entry from its re-call of the 10x single-cell sequencing reads, without DNA. This repertoire includes roughly 990 distinct CDR3 sequences. The specimen was cerebrospinal fluid. The source of these receptors is a human donor in good health. Each CDR3 is given with its conserved first and last residue. Clone size is given for some rows only: seen once, a few or many times, or a class if the clone is expanded.

cdr3_length: 18
j_call: TRBJ1-3
clone_size: large
v_call: TRBV6-6
cdr3_aa: CASSPSGTSKSSGNTIYF

cdr3_length: 14
j_call: TRBJ1-2
clone_size: medium-sized
v_call: TRBV28
cdr3_aa: CASSLLDRNYGYTF

cdr3_length: 12
j_call: TRBJ1-2
clone_size: medium-sized
v_call: TRBV7-8
cdr3_aa: CASSLVGDGYTF

cdr3_length: 15
j_call: TRBJ2-3
clone_size: large
v_call: TRBV4-1
cdr3_aa: CASSQGELSTDTQYF

cdr3_length: 15
j_call: TRBJ2-3
clone_size: medium-sized
v_call: TRBV20-1
cdr3_aa: CSASAGSSNTDTQYF

cdr3_length: 12
j_call: TRBJ1-2
clone_size: medium-sized
v_call: TRBV11-2
cdr3_aa: CASSRGPYGYTF

cdr3_length: 14
j_call: TRBJ2-5
clone_size: large
v_call: TRBV4-1
cdr3_aa: CASSQDGTQETQYF

cdr3_length: 15
j_call: TRBJ2-7
clone_size: medium-sized
v_call: TRBV7-9
cdr3_aa: CASRPWGAEGYEQYF

cdr3_length: 13
j_call: TRBJ2-3
clone_size: large
v_call: TRBV20-1
cdr3_aa: CSAIYGAQDTQYF

cdr3_length: 16
j_call: TRBJ2-1
clone_size: medium-sized
v_call: TRBV24-1
cdr3_aa: CATSDYSGGSYNEQFF

cdr3_length: 12
j_call: TRBJ2-5
clone_size: medium-sized
v_call: TRBV19
cdr3_aa: CASSIQGETQYF

cdr3_length: 18
j_call: TRBJ2-1
clone_size: medium-sized
v_call: TRBV27
cdr3_aa: CASSPLLAGGPRGNEQFF

cdr3_length: 16
j_call: TRBJ2-3
clone_size: medium-sized
v_call: TRBV24-1
cdr3_aa: CATSDLLPGGRDTQYF

cdr3_length: 13
j_call: TRBJ2-7
clone_size: NA
v_call: TRBV6-2/TRBV6-3
cdr3_aa: CASSARPGGEQYF

cdr3_length: 14
j_call: TRBJ2-7
clone_size: medium-sized
v_call: TRBV4-2
cdr3_aa: CASSQGSSAREQYF

cdr3_length: 16
j_call: TRBJ2-3
clone_size: medium-sized
v_call: TRBV5-4
cdr3_aa: CASSLEGPLSTDTQYF

cdr3_length: 14
j_call: TRBJ1-1
clone_size: medium-sized
v_call: TRBV19
cdr3_aa: CAAGGDRANTEAFF

cdr3_length: 16
j_call: TRBJ2-3
clone_size: medium-sized
v_call: TRBV28
cdr3_aa: CASSFAGAGDLDTQYF

cdr3_length: 13
j_call: TRBJ1-4
clone_size: medium-sized
v_call: TRBV29-1
cdr3_aa: CSASRGNNEKLFF

cdr3_length: 14
j_call: TRBJ2-5
clone_size: hyperexpanded
v_call: TRBV6-2/TRBV6-3
cdr3_aa: CASSYQGTLETQYF

cdr3_length: 11
j_call: TRBJ2-7
clone_size: medium-sized
v_call: TRBV20-1
cdr3_aa: CSARDAYEQYF

cdr3_length: 11
j_call: TRBJ2-5
clone_size: medium-sized
v_call: TRBV2
cdr3_aa: CAFGTAETQYF

cdr3_length: 15
j_call: TRBJ1-5
clone_size: NA
v_call: TRBV12-3/TRBV12-4
cdr3_aa: CASSSHRGPSQPQHF

cdr3_length: 13
j_call: TRBJ2-7
clone_size: large
v_call: TRBV20-1
cdr3_aa: CSAGTEALYEQYF

cdr3_length: 15
j_call: TRBJ2-4
clone_size: NA
v_call: TRBV15
cdr3_aa: CATSRRGQGLDIQYF

cdr3_length: 16
j_call: TRBJ2-1
clone_size: medium-sized
v_call: TRBV6-6
cdr3_aa: CASSTPLAGTWDEQFF

cdr3_length: 16
j_call: TRBJ2-5
clone_size: medium-sized
v_call: TRBV6-6
cdr3_aa: CASSYRASGYQETQYF

cdr3_length: 14
j_call: TRBJ2-1
clone_size: medium-sized
v_call: TRBV20-1
cdr3_aa: CSADSGGSHNEQFF

cdr3_length: 13
j_call: TRBJ2-7
clone_size: medium-sized
v_call: TRBV7-2
cdr3_aa: CASSPGSYYEQYF

cdr3_length: 14
j_call: TRBJ1-2
clone_size: NA
v_call: TRBV5-4
cdr3_aa: CASSSLQGYYGYTF

cdr3_length: 13
j_call: TRBJ1-3
clone_size: medium-sized
v_call: TRBV7-2
cdr3_aa: CASSLDRGNTIYF

cdr3_length: 17
j_call: TRBJ2-7
clone_size: medium-sized
v_call: TRBV4-3
cdr3_aa: CASSSTLGGLDSYEQYF

cdr3_length: 15
j_call: TRBJ2-3
clone_size: medium-sized
v_call: TRBV20-1
cdr3_aa: CSARVHRGRTDTQYF

cdr3_length: 19
j_call: TRBJ1-3
clone_size: medium-sized
v_call: TRBV9
cdr3_aa: CASSVEGRGQGSSGNTIYF

cdr3_length: 14
j_call: TRBJ1-4
clone_size: medium-sized
v_call: TRBV12-3/TRBV12-4
cdr3_aa: CASSFGGPDEKLFF

cdr3_length: 14
j_call: TRBJ2-1
clone_size: NA
v_call: TRBV7-2
cdr3_aa: CATPSGARNNEQFF

cdr3_length: 16
j_call: TRBJ2-5
clone_size: NA
v_call: TRBV13
cdr3_aa: CASSATLGQGGETQYF

cdr3_length: 14
j_call: TRBJ1-5
clone_size: medium-sized
v_call: TRBV18
cdr3_aa: CASSPPSSHQPQHF

cdr3_length: 11
j_call: TRBJ1-2
clone_size: medium-sized
v_call: TRBV5-1
cdr3_aa: CASSPDRGYTF

cdr3_length: 15
j_call: TRBJ2-1
clone_size: large
v_call: TRBV19
cdr3_aa: CASSIAADPIHEQFF

cdr3_length: 13
j_call: TRBJ2-1
clone_size: medium-sized
v_call: TRBV10-3
cdr3_aa: CAIGQGATGEQFF

cdr3_length: 16
j_call: TRBJ2-1
clone_size: medium-sized
v_call: TRBV28
cdr3_aa: CASSLPGQPTYNEQFF